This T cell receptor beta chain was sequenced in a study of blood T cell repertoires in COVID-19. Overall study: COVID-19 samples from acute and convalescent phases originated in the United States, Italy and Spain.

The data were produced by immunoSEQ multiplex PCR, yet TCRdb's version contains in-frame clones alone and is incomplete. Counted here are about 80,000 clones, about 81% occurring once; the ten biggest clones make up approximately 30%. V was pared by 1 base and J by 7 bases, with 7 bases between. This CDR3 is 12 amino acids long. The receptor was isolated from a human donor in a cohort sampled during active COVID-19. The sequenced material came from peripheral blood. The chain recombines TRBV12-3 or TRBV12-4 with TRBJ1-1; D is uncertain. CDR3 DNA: TGTGCCAGCAGTTTAGGTGCCGGTGAAGCTTTCTTT. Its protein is CASSLGAGEAFF.